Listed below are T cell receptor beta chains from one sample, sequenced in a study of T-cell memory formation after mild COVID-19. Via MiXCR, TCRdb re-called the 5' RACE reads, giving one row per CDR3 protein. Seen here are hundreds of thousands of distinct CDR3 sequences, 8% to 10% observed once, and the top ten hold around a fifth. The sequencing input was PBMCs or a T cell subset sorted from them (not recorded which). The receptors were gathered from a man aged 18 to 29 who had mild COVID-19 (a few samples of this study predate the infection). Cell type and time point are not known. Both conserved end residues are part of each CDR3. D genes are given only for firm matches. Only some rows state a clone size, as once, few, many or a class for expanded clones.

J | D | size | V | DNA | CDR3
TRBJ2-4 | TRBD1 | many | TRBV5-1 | TGCGCCAGCAGCTCGGGGACAGGGAAGAGAAACATTCAGTACTTC | CASSSGTGKRNIQYF
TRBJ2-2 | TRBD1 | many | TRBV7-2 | TGTGCCAGCAGCCGCGGACAGGGGGAATCCGGGGAGCTGTTTTTT | CASSRGQGESGELFF
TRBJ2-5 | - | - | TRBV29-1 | TGCAGCGGAACTTCAGGGACCCAGTACTTC | CSGTSGTQYF
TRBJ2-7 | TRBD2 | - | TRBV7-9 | TGTGCCAGCAGCACCGGGACTAGCGGCGAGCAGTACTTC | CASSTGTSGEQYF
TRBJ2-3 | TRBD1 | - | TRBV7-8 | TGTGCCAGCAGCTTACCCCAGGGGGGCACAGATACGCAGTATTTT | CASSLPQGGTDTQYF
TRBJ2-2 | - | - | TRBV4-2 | TGTGCCAGCAGCCAAGATAGCCGATCGACCGCGGGGGAGCTGTTTTTT | CASSQDSRSTAGELFF
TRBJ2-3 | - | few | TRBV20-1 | TGCAGTGCTAGAGATCTGACAGGCACAGATACGCAGTATTTT | CSARDLTGTDTQYF
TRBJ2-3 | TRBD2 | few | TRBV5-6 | TGTGCCAGCAGCTTGGGGGACTACTACACAGATACGCAGTATTTT | CASSLGDYYTDTQYF
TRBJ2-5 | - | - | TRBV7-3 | TGTGCCAGCAGCTTATCAAGGGCGGAGACCCAGTACTTC | CASSLSRAETQYF
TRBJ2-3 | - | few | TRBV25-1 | TGTGCCAGCAGTGATGGGGTAGGGGCAGATACGCAGTATTTT | CASSDGVGADTQYF
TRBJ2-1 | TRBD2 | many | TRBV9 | TGTGCCAGCAGCGCCTCGACTAGCGGGGCCTACGATGAGCAGTTCTTC | CASSASTSGAYDEQFF
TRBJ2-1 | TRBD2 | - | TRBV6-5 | TGTGCCAGCAGTTCCCCCTCGGGGGGTGGGAATGAGCAGTTCTTC | CASSSPSGGGNEQFF
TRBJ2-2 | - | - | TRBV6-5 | TGTGCCAGCAGTAATGGGGGACGTTACGGGGAGCTGTTTTTT | CASSNGGRYGELFF
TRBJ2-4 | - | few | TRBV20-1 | TGTAGCCCCCAGGAGCTAGCCAAAAACATTCAGTACTTC | CSPQELAKNIQYF
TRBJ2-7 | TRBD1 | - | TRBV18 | TGTGCCAGCTCACTAGGACAGGTGTGGGTCTACGAGCAGTACTTC | CASSLGQVWVYEQYF
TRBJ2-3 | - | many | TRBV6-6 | TGTGCCCCGGAGTGGGCAGATACGCAGTATTTT | CAPEWADTQYF
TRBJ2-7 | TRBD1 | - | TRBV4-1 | TGCGCCAGCAGCCAGGACCTCGGACAGGGTTTGTTCGAGCAGTACTTC | CASSQDLGQGLFEQYF
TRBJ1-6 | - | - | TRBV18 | TGTGCCAGCTCACGAGATCCGAATTACAATTCACCCCTCCACTTT | CASSRDPNYNSPLHF
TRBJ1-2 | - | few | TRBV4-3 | TGCGCCAGCAGCCAAGATTGGTTGGGTGCTGTTACCGATGGCTACACCTTC | CASSQDWLGAVTDGYTF
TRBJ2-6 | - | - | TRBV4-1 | TGCGCCAGCAGCCGAGGGGCTGGGGCCAACGTCCTGACTTTC | CASSRGAGANVLTF
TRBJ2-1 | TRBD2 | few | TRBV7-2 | TGTGCCAGCAGCGTAAGCGGGGGGCCCCGCTCCTACAATGAGCAGTTCTTC | CASSVSGGPRSYNEQFF
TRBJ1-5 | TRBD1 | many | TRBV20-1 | TGCAGCGCCCGGACAGGGGGGAATCAGCCCCAGCATTTT | CSARTGGNQPQHF
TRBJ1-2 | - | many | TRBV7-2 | TGTGCCAGCAGCTTAGCTAGGGGAGCTAACTATGGCTACACCTTC | CASSLARGANYGYTF
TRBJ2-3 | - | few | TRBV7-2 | TGTGCCAGCAGCTTGGGCGTGGGGGGAGGCCCTACGCAGTATTTT | CASSLGVGGGPTQYF
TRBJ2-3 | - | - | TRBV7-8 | TGTGCCAGCACCGTAAAACGGGCAGGGGCCACAGATACGCAGTATTTT | CASTVKRAGATDTQYF
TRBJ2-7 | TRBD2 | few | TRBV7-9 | TGTGCCAGCAGCTCGGGCGGGGGTCATACCTACGAGCAGTACTTC | CASSSGGGHTYEQYF
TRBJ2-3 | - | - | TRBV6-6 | TGTGCCAGCAGTTACCCCTCGGGGGATACGCAGTATTTT | CASSYPSGDTQYF
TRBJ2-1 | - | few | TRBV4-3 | TGCGCCAGCAGCCAAGAGCCTAGGACCACCAAAAGCTCCTACAATGAGCAGTTCTTC | CASSQEPRTTKSSYNEQFF
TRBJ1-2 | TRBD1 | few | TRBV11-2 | TGTGCCAGCAGCCCTGTGACAGGGCGGGACTATGGCTACACCTTC | CASSPVTGRDYGYTF
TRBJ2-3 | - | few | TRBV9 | TGTGCCAGCAGCGTAGAGGGGGAACCAGATACGCAGTATTTT | CASSVEGEPDTQYF
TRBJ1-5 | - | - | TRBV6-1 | TGTGCCAGCAGTAATCCTACGGGGGGTAGCAATCAGCCCCAGCATTTT | CASSNPTGGSNQPQHF
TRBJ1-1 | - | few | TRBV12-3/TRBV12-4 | TGTGCCAGCAGCTTATCACGGTTGAACACTGAAGCTTTCTTT | CASSLSRLNTEAFF
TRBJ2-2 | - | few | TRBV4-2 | TGTGCCAGCAGCCCCCTGATGAACACCGGGGAGCTGTTTTTT | CASSPLMNTGELFF
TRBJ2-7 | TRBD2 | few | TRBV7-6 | TGTGCCAGCAGCCCGCTGCTGACTAGCGGGGGCTCCTACGAGCAGTACTTC | CASSPLLTSGGSYEQYF
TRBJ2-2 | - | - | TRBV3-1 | TGTGCCAGCAGCCAAGAACGGGGGTCCGGGGAGCTGTTTTTT | CASSQERGSGELFF
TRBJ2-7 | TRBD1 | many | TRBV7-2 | TGTGCCAGCAGCTTATCAGGGGGTCCCTACGAGCAGTACTTC | CASSLSGGPYEQYF
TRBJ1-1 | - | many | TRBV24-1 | TGTGCCACCTCCCGGGGAGGGACGAACACTGAAGCTTTCTTT | CATSRGGTNTEAFF
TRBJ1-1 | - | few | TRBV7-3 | TGTGCCAGCAGGTACCGACAGAGTTTATCTGAAGCTTTCTTT | CASRYRQSLSEAFF
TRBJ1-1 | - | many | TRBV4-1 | TGCGCCAGCAGCCGGGGGGGGCCTGAAGCTTTCTTT | CASSRGGPEAFF
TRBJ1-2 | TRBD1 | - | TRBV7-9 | TGTGCGTTGGGACAGGGAAGTACGGATGGCTACACCTTC | CALGQGSTDGYTF
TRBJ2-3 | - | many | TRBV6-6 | TGTGCCAGCATGGGGGGACCAGGAGGCACAGATACGCAGTATTTT | CASMGGPGGTDTQYF
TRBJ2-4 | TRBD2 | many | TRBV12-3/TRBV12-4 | TGTGCCAGCAGACTAGCGGGGGGAAACATTCAGTACTTC | CASRLAGGNIQYF
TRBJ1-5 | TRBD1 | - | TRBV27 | TGTGCCAGCAGGTCCGGGACAGGGGGCAAACTGGGTCAGCCCCAGCATTTT | CASRSGTGGKLGQPQHF
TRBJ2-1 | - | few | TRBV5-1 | TGCGCCAGCAGCTTGGGTAGTAGTCCCTACAATGAGCAGTTCTTC | CASSLGSSPYNEQFF
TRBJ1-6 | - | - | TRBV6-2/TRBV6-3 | TGTGCCAGCAGTTACCCGAGAAATTCACCCCTCCACTTT | CASSYPRNSPLHF
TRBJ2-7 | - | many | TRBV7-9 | TGTGCCAGCAGCCGGGACCGCGCCTACGAGCAGTACTTC | CASSRDRAYEQYF